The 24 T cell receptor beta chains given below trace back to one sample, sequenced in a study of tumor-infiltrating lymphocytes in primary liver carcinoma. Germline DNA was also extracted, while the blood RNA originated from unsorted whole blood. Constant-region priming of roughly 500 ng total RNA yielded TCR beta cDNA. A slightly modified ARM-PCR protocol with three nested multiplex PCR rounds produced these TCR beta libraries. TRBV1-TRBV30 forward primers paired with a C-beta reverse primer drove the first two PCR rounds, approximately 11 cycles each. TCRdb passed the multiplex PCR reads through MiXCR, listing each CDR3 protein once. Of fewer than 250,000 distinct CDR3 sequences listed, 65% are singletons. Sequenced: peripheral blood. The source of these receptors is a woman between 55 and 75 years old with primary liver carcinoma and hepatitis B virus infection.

The CDR3 DNA follows: TGTGCCAGCTTAGATCGGGGACAGGGGTGGGACGGCTACACCTTC. This codes for CASLDRGQGWDGYTF. This rearrangement joins TRBV11-2 to TRBJ1-2; 10 bases align to TRBD1. CDR1 is SGHAT and CDR2 is FQNNGV in the germline V gene. The CDR3 length is 15 residues. V was clipped by 8 bases and J by 8 bases; unmatched bases: 14.

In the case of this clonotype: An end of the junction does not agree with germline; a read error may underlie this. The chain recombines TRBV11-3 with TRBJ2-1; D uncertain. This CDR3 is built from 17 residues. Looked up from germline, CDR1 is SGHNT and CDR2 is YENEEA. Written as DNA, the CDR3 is TGTGCCAGCAGATTAGATCCAAGATCCTCTGCTTACAATGAGCAGTTCTTC. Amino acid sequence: CASRLDPRSSAYNEQFF.

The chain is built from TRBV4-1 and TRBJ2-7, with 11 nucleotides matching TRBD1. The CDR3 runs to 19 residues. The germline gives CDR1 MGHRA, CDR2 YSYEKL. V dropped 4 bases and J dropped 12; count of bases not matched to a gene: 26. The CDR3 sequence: CASSPRDRGSGVRAYEWYF. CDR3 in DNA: TGCGCCAGCAGCCCTCGGGACAGGGGGTCGGGAGTACGGGCCTACGAGTGGTACTTC.

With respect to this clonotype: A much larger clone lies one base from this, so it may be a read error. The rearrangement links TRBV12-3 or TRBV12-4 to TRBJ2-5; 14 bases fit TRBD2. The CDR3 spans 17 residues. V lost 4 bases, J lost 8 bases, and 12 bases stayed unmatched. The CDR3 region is CASSSYGTSGRGDTQYF. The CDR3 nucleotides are TGTGCCAGCAGTTCCTACGGGACTAGCGGGAGAGGGGATACCCAGTACTTC.

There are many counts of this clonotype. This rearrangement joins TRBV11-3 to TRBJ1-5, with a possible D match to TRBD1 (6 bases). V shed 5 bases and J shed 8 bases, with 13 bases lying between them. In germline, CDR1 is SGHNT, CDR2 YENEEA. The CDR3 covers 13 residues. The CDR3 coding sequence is TGTGCCAGCAGCCCACAGGGCGGAGAGCCCCAGCATTTT. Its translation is CASSPQGGEPQHF.

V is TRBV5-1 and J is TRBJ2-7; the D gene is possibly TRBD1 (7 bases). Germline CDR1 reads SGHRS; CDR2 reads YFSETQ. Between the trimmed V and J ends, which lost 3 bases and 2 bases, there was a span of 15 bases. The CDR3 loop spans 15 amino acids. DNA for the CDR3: TGCGCCAGCAGCTCGGCAGGGGGGACAGCCTACGAGCAGTACTTC. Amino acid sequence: CASSSAGGTAYEQYF.

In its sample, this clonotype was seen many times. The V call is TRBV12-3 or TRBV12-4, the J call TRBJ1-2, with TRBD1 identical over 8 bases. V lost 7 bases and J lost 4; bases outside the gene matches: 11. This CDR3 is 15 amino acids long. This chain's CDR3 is CASTPSGGWGYGYTF. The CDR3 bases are TGTGCCAGCACCCCATCAGGGGGCTGGGGCTATGGCTACACCTTC.

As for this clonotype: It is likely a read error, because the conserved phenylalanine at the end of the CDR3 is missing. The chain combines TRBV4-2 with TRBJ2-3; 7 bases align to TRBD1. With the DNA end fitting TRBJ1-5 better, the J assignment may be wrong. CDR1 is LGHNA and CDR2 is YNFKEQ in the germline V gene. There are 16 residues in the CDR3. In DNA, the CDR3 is TGTGCCAGCAGCCAAGAGTACAGGGGTGGTACAGATACGCAGCATTAT. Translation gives CASSQEYRGGTDTQHY.

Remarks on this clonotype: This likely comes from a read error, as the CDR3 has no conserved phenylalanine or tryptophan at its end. CDR3 bases: TGTGCCAGCAGTTCCATCCAGGGAGGGATCTACGAGCAGTACATC. Encoded protein: CASSSIQGGIYEQYI. The rearrangement links TRBV28 to TRBJ2-7, with TRBD2 matching 7 bases. Germline loops: CDR1 MDHEN, CDR2 SYDVKM. The CDR3 spans 15 residues. Trimming removed 4 bases from V and 3 bases from J; junction bases left unmatched: 9.

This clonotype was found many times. The CDR3 DNA is TGCAGCGTGGTCGGCAGCCTAAACACCGGGGAGCTGTTTTTT. As protein: CSVVGSLNTGELFF. J is TRBJ2-2 and V is TRBV29-1, with D unclear. There are 14 residues in the CDR3. Germline CDR1 reads SQVTM; CDR2 reads ANQGSEA. The ends were cut back, 6 bases at V and 2 bases at J, with 13 bases in the middle.

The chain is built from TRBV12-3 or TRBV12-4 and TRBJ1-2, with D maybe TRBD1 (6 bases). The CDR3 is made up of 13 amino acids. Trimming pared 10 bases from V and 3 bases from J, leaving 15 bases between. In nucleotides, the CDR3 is TGTGCCAACACTACTGACAGGTACTATGGCTACACCTTC. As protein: CANTTDRYYGYTF.

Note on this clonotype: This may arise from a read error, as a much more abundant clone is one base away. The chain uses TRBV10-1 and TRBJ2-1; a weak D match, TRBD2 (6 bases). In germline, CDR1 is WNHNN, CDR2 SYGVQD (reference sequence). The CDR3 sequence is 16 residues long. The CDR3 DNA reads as TGCGCCAGCAGTGAGTCCGCACTAGCTGGGTACAATGGGCAGTTCTTC. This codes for CASSESALAGYNGQFF.

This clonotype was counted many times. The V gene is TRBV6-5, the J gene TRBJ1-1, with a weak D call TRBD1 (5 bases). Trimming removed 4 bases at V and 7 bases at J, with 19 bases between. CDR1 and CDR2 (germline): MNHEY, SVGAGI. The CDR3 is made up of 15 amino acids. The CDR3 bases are TGTGCCAGCAGTTCCCCCGGGATTGGGGACGATGAAGCTTTCTTT. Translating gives CASSSPGIGDDEAFF.

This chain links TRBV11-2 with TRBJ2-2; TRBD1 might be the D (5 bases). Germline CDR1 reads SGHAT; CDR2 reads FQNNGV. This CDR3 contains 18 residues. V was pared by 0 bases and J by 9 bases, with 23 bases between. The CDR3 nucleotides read TGTGCCAGCAGCTTAGATAAATTGGCGGCCAGGGCGGCCAGGGAGCTGTTTTTT. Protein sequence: CASSLDKLAARAARELFF.

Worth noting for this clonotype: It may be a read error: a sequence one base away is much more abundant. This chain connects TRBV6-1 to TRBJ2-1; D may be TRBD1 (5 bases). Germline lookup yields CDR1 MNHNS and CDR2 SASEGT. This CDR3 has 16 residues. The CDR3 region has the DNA TGTGCCATCAGTGAACGTGGGCAGGGAAGTTTAGGTGAGCAGTTCTTC. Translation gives CAISERGQGSLGEQFF.

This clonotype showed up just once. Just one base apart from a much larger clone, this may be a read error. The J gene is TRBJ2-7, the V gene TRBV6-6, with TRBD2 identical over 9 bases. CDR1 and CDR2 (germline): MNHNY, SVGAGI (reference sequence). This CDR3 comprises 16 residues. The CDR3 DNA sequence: TGTGCCAGCAGTTACCCGACTAGCGGAGGATCCTACGAGCAGCACTTC. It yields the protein CASSYPTSGGSYEQHF.

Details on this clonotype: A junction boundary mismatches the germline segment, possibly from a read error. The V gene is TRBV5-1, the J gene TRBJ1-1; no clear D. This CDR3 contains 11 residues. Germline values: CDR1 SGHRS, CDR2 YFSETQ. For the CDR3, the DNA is TGCGCCAGCAGCTTGGACACTGAAGCTCTCTTT. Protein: CASSLDTEALF.

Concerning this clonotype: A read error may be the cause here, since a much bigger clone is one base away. CDR3 protein: CASSYWGGTQYF. The CDR3, as DNA: TGTGCCAGCAGTTACTGGGGGGGGACCCAGTACTTC. The chain combines TRBV6-5 with TRBJ2-5; 7 bases agree with TRBD2. Germline trimming cut 1 base from V and 7 bases from J; bases unmatched to any gene: 0. CDR1 is MNHEY and CDR2 is SVGAGI in the germline V gene. CDR3 length: 12 amino acids.

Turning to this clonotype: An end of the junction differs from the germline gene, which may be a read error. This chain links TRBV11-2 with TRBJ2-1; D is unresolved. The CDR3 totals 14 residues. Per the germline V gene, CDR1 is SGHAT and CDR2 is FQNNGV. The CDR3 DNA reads TGTGCCAACAGCTTTACGGGTTTGGGAAATGAGCAGTTCTTC. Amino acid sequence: CANSFTGLGNEQFF.

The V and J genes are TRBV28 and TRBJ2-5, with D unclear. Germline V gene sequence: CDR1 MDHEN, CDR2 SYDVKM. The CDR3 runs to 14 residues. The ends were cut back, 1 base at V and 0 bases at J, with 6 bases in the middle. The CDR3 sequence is CASSLFSHQETQYF. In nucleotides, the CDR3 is TGTGCCAGCAGTTTATTCAGCCACCAAGAGACCCAGTACTTC.

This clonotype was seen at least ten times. The CDR3 protein is CASSLSREHTQYF. CDR3 coding DNA: TGTGCCAGCAGCTTGTCGAGGGAACATACGCAGTATTTT. This chain joins TRBV5-4 and TRBJ2-3; tentative D call: TRBD2 (5 bases). CDR3 length equals 13 residues. Germline V CDR1 and CDR2: SGHNT, YYREEE (reference sequence). Trimming took 1 base from V and 7 from J, leaving 10 bases between them.

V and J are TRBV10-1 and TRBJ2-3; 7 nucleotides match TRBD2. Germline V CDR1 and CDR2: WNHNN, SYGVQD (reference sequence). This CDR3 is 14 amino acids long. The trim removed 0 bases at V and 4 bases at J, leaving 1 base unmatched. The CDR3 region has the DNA TGCGCCAGCAGTGAGTCCACTAGCGCAGATACGCAGTATTTT. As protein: CASSESTSADTQYF.

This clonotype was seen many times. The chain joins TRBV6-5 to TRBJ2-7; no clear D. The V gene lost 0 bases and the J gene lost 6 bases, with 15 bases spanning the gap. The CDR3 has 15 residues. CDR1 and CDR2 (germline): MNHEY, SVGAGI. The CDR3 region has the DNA TGTGCCAGCAGTTACTCGCGACCCGGGTTTGCCGAGCAGTACTTC. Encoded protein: CASSYSRPGFAEQYF.

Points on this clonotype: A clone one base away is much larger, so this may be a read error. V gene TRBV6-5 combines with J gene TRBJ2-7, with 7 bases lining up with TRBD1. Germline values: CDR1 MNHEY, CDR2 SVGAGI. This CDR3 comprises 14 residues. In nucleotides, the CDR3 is TGTGCCAGCACCCGGACAGGAGCCTCCAACGAGCAGTACTTC. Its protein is CASTRTGASNEQYF.